This entry describes one T cell receptor (beta chain). Its antigen is unknown. The record originates from a study of naive and memory T cell subsets. Study conclusions and caveats: No ground truth validated the naive and memory repertoire findings. Especially in CD8 cells, naive repertoires contained a few larger clonotypes, possibly CD45RA-re-expressing memory cells.

Both TRBC1 and TRBC2 were covered by a beta constant-region primer of two equimolar oligonucleotides. Nested alpha and beta constant-region primers with the SP2 primer drove four PCR rounds on ligated cDNA. Ligation attached a single-stranded oligonucleotide with a 12-nucleotide UMI and the SP2 primer to the cDNA 3' end. TCRdb re-called the UMI-ligation and nested PCR reads with MiXCR, one entry per CDR3 protein. Of some 110,000 distinct CDR3 sequences listed, about 14% are singletons. Four subsets defined by CD45RA and CD27 were sorted after CD3, CD4, CD8 and live/dead staining. Trimming at V came to 2 bases and at J to 4 bases, leaving 7 bases not matched to a gene. The germline gives CDR1 MGHDK, CDR2 SYGVNS. This CDR3 is built from 16 residues.

This chain uses TRBV25-1 with TRBJ2-5, with 10 bases identical to TRBD2. The source material was naive CD8+ T cells from blood. This receptor was identified in a human donor in good health. In DNA form, the CDR3 reads TGTGCCAGCAGTGAAACTAGCGGGGCCATGGGAGAGACCCAGTACTTC. Residues: CASSETSGAMGETQYF.